A single sample gave rise to the 15 T cell receptor beta chains below, sequenced in a study of T cells after yellow fever vaccination. In TCRdb, the 5' RACE reads were re-called with MiXCR into one record per CDR3 protein. Here the sample spans 300,000 or so distinct CDR3 sequences, 13% being singletons. The specimen comprised CD4+ T cells sorted from PBMCs, sampled 45 days after the yellow fever booster vaccination. The receptors shown here come from a man aged 25 to 40 who received the YFV17D yellow fever vaccine.

This clonotype was seen a few times. This rearrangement joins TRBV18 to TRBJ2-7; D possibly corresponds to TRBD1 (6 bases). Trimming left V 1 base short and J 1 base short, with 11 bases between. Germline CDR1 KGHSH, CDR2 LQKENI. This CDR3 comprises 15 residues. The CDR3 loop reads CASSPRDIPSYEQYF. For the CDR3, the DNA is TGTGCCAGCTCACCACGGGACATACCATCCTACGAGCAGTACTTC.

The chain has TRBV5-1 and TRBJ2-7; possibly TRBD1 or TRBD2 for D (5 bases each). Trimming cost V 5 bases and J 5 bases, with 14 bases left between them. Per germline, CDR1 SGHRS and CDR2 YFSETQ. The CDR3 consists of 13 residues. This chain's CDR3 is CASSPAGTHEQYF. The CDR3 nucleotides read TGCGCCAGCAGTCCCGCAGGGACCCACGAGCAGTACTTC.

The chain employs TRBV27 and TRBJ2-5; 8 bases map to TRBD1. Germline CDR1 MNHEY, CDR2 SMNVEV (reference sequence). J gave up 4 bases and V 3 bases, and 7 bases lay outside the gene matches. This CDR3 is 15 amino acids long. Here the CDR3 DNA reads TGTGCCAGCAGTTTCCAAACAGGGGGTCGAGAGACCCAGTACTTC. It translates to CASSFQTGGRETQYF.

This clonotype was counted a few times. The chain carries TRBV5-1 and TRBJ2-2; 7 bases agree with TRBD1. V trimming: 0 bases; J trimming: 6 bases; junction bases outside the gene matches: 5. Germline assignment: CDR1 SGHRS and CDR2 YFSETQ. This CDR3 is built from 15 residues. The CDR3 bases are TGCGCCAGCAGCTTGGTCACAGGGGTTGCCGGGGAGCTGTTTTTT. This codes for CASSLVTGVAGELFF. Filled out from reference TRBV5-1 and TRBJ2-2, the complete variable domain reads KAGVTQTPRYLIKTRGQQVTLSCSPISGHRSVSWYQQTPGQGLQFLFEYFSETQRNKGNFPGRFSGRQFSNSRSEMNVSTLELGDSALYLCASSLVTGVAGELFFGEGSRLTVL.

This clonotype was detected only a few times. This chain joins TRBV10-2 and TRBJ2-5; 9 nucleotides agree with TRBD1. CDR3 length: 13 residues. The V segment lost 10 bases and the J segment 5 bases; nucleotides outside the gene matches: 8. Germline CDR1 WSHSY, CDR2 SAAADI. The CDR3 spells CAIRTGASETQYF. The CDR3 DNA sequence: TGCGCCATCCGGACAGGGGCTAGCGAGACCCAGTACTTC.

This chain uses TRBV5-1 with TRBJ2-1; no firm D call. There are 15 residues in the CDR3. Germline CDR1 SGHRS, CDR2 YFSETQ. V gave up 3 bases and J gave up 0 bases, with 10 bases separating them. CDR3 in amino acids: CASSSDSISYNEQFF. CDR3 coding DNA: TGCGCCAGCAGCTCCGACTCAATCTCCTACAATGAGCAGTTCTTC.

The chain has TRBV20-1 and TRBJ2-3; no reliable D call. Trimming left V 6 bases short and J 4 bases short, with 14 bases between. The CDR3 covers 13 residues. The germline V gene has CDR1 DFQATT and CDR2 SNEGSKA (reference sequence). For the CDR3, the DNA is TGCAGTGCCCGAGGAGAGGCGGCAGATACGCAGTATTTT. It encodes CSARGEAADTQYF.

The rearrangement uses TRBV7-2 and TRBJ2-7, with TRBD2 identical over 8 bases. The CDR3 runs 13 residues. V lost 5 bases and J lost 11; bases outside the gene matches: 11. In germline, CDR1 is SGHTA, CDR2 FQGNSA. The chain's CDR3 is CASSPSASGRKYF. CDR3 sequence (DNA): TGTGCCAGCAGCCCCAGCGCGAGCGGGAGAAAGTACTTC.

CDR3 region: CAISDPGGAGELFF. Written as DNA, the CDR3 is TGTGCCATCAGTGACCCGGGGGGGGCCGGGGAGCTGTTTTTT. V gene TRBV10-3 combines with J gene TRBJ2-2; 8 bases line up with TRBD2. CDR1 ENHRY and CDR2 SYGVKD come from the germline V gene. The CDR3 contains 14 residues. Trimming cost V 3 bases and J 6 bases; bases outside gene matches: 3.

The CDR3 nucleotides read TGTGCCATCAGGACAGGGGTCCAAGAGACCCAGTACTTC. It codes for CAIRTGVQETQYF. This rearrangement joins TRBV10-3 to TRBJ2-5; the match to TRBD1 covers 8 bases. The J segment lost 1 base and the V segment lost 6 bases, leaving 1 base of the junction unmatched. The CDR3 sequence is 13 residues long. Germline V lookup: CDR1 ENHRY, CDR2 SYGVKD.

The J gene is TRBJ2-7, the V gene TRBV18, with TRBD2 matching 10 bases. CDR3 size: 18 residues. The germline gives CDR1 KGHSH, CDR2 LQKENI. V lost 6 bases and J lost 5; bases outside the gene matches: 19. CDR3 in amino acids: CASSPTSGNARGLHEQYF. The CDR3 DNA sequence: TGTGCCAGCTCCCCTACTAGCGGGAACGCCAGGGGCCTTCACGAGCAGTACTTC. Drawing the rest from reference TRBV18 and TRBJ2-7, the complete variable domain is NAGVMQNPRHLVRRRGQEARLRCSPMKGHSHVYWYRQLPEEGLKFMVYLQKENIIDESGMPKERFSAEFPKEGPSILRIQQVVRGDSAAYFCASSPTSGNARGLHEQYFGPGTRLTVT.

The chain uses TRBV27 and TRBJ2-1; D call uncertain. The CDR3 spans 16 residues. V lost 6 bases and J lost 0, with 15 bases in between. In germline, CDR1 is MNHEY, CDR2 SMNVEV (reference sequence). The CDR3 region is CASSPLGPSSYNEQFF. CDR3 DNA sequence: TGTGCCAGCAGCCCCCTAGGACCGAGCTCCTACAATGAGCAGTTCTTC.

V usage is TRBV20-1 and J usage is TRBJ2-1; either TRBD1 or TRBD2 may fit D (5 bases each). V lost 0 bases to trimming and J lost 10 bases, with 22 bases between them. Germline lookup yields CDR1 DFQATT and CDR2 SNEGSKA (reference sequence). CDR3 length equals 16 residues. CDR3 sequence reads: CSARDSRVNGWGEQFF. Written as DNA, the CDR3 is TGCAGTGCTAGAGATTCGAGGGTCAACGGATGGGGCGAGCAGTTCTTC.

The chain couples TRBV3-1 to TRBJ2-7; a possible D gene is TRBD2 (6 bases). CDR3 length: 16 residues. Germline V CDR1 and CDR2: LGHDT, YNNKEL (reference sequence). V dropped 1 base and J dropped 5 bases, with 18 bases sitting between them. The CDR3 coding sequence is TGTGCCAGCAGCCAAGCAATCCGCTACGGAGGGGACGAGCAGTACTTC. This sequence encodes CASSQAIRYGGDEQYF.

This clonotype was counted only a few times. The genes are TRBV6-1 and TRBJ2-2, with a weak D call TRBD1 (5 bases). CDR3 length: 14 residues. Deletions cut 7 bases from V and 5 bases from J, with 14 bases between. Germline assignment: CDR1 MNHNS and CDR2 SASEGT. The CDR3 sequence: CASTPGMETGELFF. The CDR3 DNA follows: TGTGCCAGCACCCCAGGGATGGAAACCGGGGAGCTGTTTTTT.